The next 12 T cell receptor beta chains were all read from a single sample in a study of T cell responses to AZD1222 COVID-19 vaccine. Some clones are missing from TCRdb's copy, which holds only in-frame ones; the method was immunoSEQ multiplex PCR. Seen here are 150,000 or so clones, about 88% observed once, and the top ten hold 1.5% to 2%. Material: peripheral blood, obtained on day 0 of AZD1222 vaccination. Receptors were obtained from an adult in good health.

This clone was seen only once. The chain employs TRBV6-5 and TRBJ2-3; 9 nucleotides line up with TRBD1. With 6 bases clipped from V and 6 bases from J, the junction kept 7 bases outside the gene matches. The CDR3 has 14 amino acids. The germline gives CDR1 MNHEY, CDR2 SVGAGI. Here the CDR3 reads CASRLQGAIDTQYF. The DNA of the CDR3 is TGTGCCAGCAGATTACAGGGGGCAATCGATACGCAGTATTTT.

The chain carries TRBV5-1 and TRBJ1-4; no reliable D call. CDR3 length equals 14 residues. V lost 0 bases and J lost 2, with 5 bases in between. The germline gives CDR1 SGHRS, CDR2 YFSETQ. The CDR3, as DNA: TGCGCCAGCAGCTTGGACCGGACTAATGAAAAACTGTTTTTT. Its protein product is CASSLDRTNEKLFF.

J is TRBJ1-6 and V is TRBV28; unclear D gene. CDR3 size: 15 residues. Germline V gives CDR1 MDHEN, CDR2 SYDVKM. V shed 3 bases and J shed 7 bases, with 13 bases lying between them. CDR3 region: CASSLRPLSNSPLHF. The DNA of the CDR3 is TGTGCCAGCAGTTTGCGCCCCCTCTCGAATTCACCCCTCCACTTT.

This clone has a single count. The V call is TRBV6-5, the J call TRBJ1-3, with 11 bases fitting TRBD1. Germline CDR1 is MNHEY and CDR2 is SVGAGI. The CDR3 length is 16 residues. The V segment lost 2 bases and the J segment 1 base; nucleotides outside the gene matches: 1. CDR3 residues: CASSYGDRGSGNTIYF. CDR3 bases: TGTGCCAGCAGTTACGGGGACAGGGGGTCTGGAAACACCATATATTTT.

The rearrangement links TRBV20-1 to TRBJ1-1; D uncertain. V was cut by 3 bases and J by 5 bases, with 7 bases left in between. This CDR3 has 11 residues. The germline V gene encodes CDR1 DFQATT and CDR2 SNEGSKA (reference sequence). The CDR3 loop is CSASLYTEAFF. The DNA for the CDR3 is TGCAGTGCTAGCCTCTATACTGAAGCTTTCTTT.

This clone was recorded once. The chain is built from TRBV9 and TRBJ1-2, with D tentatively TRBD1 (5 bases). Per germline, CDR1 SGDLS and CDR2 YYNGEE. There are 15 residues in the CDR3. V was cut by 4 bases and J by 0 bases, with 13 bases left in between. The CDR3 reads CASSYGTSPNYGYTF. In DNA form, the CDR3 reads TGTGCCAGCAGCTACGGGACCTCACCTAACTATGGCTACACCTTC.

The chain employs TRBV2 and TRBJ2-5; 10 bases align to TRBD2. V lost 2 bases and J lost 4; bases outside the gene matches: 1. Germline-derived CDR1 and CDR2 are SNHLY and FYNNEI. This CDR3 contains 14 residues. In nucleotides, the CDR3 is TGTGCCAGCAGTGAAATAGCGGGGGGAGAGACCCAGTACTTC. Its translation is CASSEIAGGETQYF.

The chain recombines TRBV4-3 with TRBJ2-1; D unresolved. CDR1 LGHNA and CDR2 YSLEER come from the germline V gene. The V end was cut by 0 bases, the J end by 3 bases, with 12 bases between. This CDR3 has 16 amino acids. The CDR3 DNA follows: TGCGCCAGCAGCCAAGATCTAGGACGGAGCTACAATGAGCAGTTCTTC. Amino acid sequence: CASSQDLGRSYNEQFF.

The chain couples TRBV7-9 to TRBJ2-1; 9 bases are a match to TRBD2. Trimming cost V 1 base and J 6 bases; bases outside gene matches: 7. The germline CDR1 and CDR2 sequences are SEHNR and FQNEAQ (reference sequence). This CDR3 contains 16 residues. CDR3 sequence (DNA): TGTGCCAGCAGCTTAGTTAGAAGCGGGAGGAGCAATGAGCAGTTCTTC. This codes for CASSLVRSGRSNEQFF.

The chain is built from TRBV7-6 and TRBJ2-1, with TRBD2 matching over 10 bases. In germline, CDR1 is SGHVS, CDR2 FNYEAQ. The CDR3 contains 16 residues. The trim removed 2 bases at V and 7 bases at J, leaving 8 bases unmatched. As DNA, the CDR3 is TGTGCCAGCAGCTTAAATCTGGGACTAGCGAAAAATGAGCAGTTCTTC. This encodes CASSLNLGLAKNEQFF.

The chain uses TRBV10-2 and TRBJ1-1; 7 positions agree with TRBD1. The V segment lost 2 bases and the J segment 0 bases; nucleotides outside the gene matches: 3. The CDR3 has 15 residues. CDR1 and CDR2 (germline): WSHSY, SAAADI. CDR3 protein: CASSEQTGMNTEAFF. The CDR3, as DNA: TGCGCCAGCAGTGAGCAGACAGGGATGAACACTGAAGCTTTCTTT.

The chain has TRBV25-1 and TRBJ1-6; D possibly corresponds to TRBD1 (6 bases). CDR1 is MGHDK and CDR2 is SYGVNS in the germline V gene. The V gene lost 5 bases and the J gene lost 8 bases, with 10 bases spanning the gap. This CDR3 contains 13 residues. The CDR3 DNA reads TGTGCCAGCAGTAGGGGGGCTGATTCACCCCTCCACTTT. Protein product: CASSRGADSPLHF.